The 24 T cell receptor beta chains reported below all come from one sample, sequenced in a study of cytomegalovirus exposure and HLA in healthy donors. The PCR contained 60 Vbeta and 13 Jbeta primers. Produced via immunoSEQ multiplex PCR; TCRdb's table is partial and in-frame only. The profile shows about 120,000 clones, around 85% of them singletons. The material sequenced was PBMCs. The receptors derive from a man aged 25-45 years in good health and CMV-seronegative.

This clone was seen a handful of times. The chain recombines TRBV18 with TRBJ2-3, with 12 bases matching TRBD1. From germline, CDR1 is KGHSH and CDR2 LQKENI. The CDR3 runs to 16 residues. Trimming took 2 bases from V and 2 from J; bases not matched to a gene: 2. The DNA of the CDR3 is TGTGCCAGCTCACCAGGGACAGGGGGCCTCACAGATACGCAGTATTTT. Amino acids: CASSPGTGGLTDTQYF.

This clone appeared once. The chain couples TRBV29-1 to TRBJ2-1, with D possibly TRBD2 on 6 matching bases. The V end was cut by 4 bases, the J end by 6 bases, with 10 bases between. This CDR3 is 12 amino acids long. Germline values: CDR1 SQVTM, CDR2 ANQGSEA. CDR3 residues: CSVGRVSNEQFF. The DNA of the CDR3 is TGCAGCGTTGGGAGGGTCTCCAATGAGCAGTTCTTC.

The genes are TRBV5-4 and TRBJ1-2; the D is unclear. V was trimmed by 1 base and J by 6 bases, leaving 13 bases between them. This CDR3 comprises 14 residues. CDR1 SGHNT and CDR2 YYREEE come from the germline V gene (reference sequence). CDR3 nucleotides: TGTGCCAGCAGCTTGAAGGGTAAGGGAGATGGCTACACCTTC. It is translated as CASSLKGKGDGYTF.

In DNA, the CDR3 is TGTGCCAGCAGTTTAGTTATCGTGGGGGGGTCCAATTCACCCCTCCACTTT. This translates into CASSLVIVGGSNSPLHF. The chain combines TRBV28 with TRBJ1-6; TRBD1 might be the D (5 bases). V gave up 2 bases and J gave up 7 bases, with 18 bases separating them. CDR3 length equals 17 residues. The germline V gene encodes CDR1 MDHEN and CDR2 SYDVKM. Full variable domain (outside the CDR3, taken from reference TRBV28 and TRBJ1-6): DVKVTQSSRYLVKRTGEKVFLECVQDMDHENMFWYRQDPGLGLRLIYFSYDVKMKEKGDIPEGYSVSREKKERFSLILESASTNQTSMYLCASSLVIVGGSNSPLHFGNGTRLTVT.

The chain joins TRBV19 to TRBJ2-3, with 7 nucleotides matching TRBD1. Germline CDR1 LNHDA, CDR2 SQIVND (reference sequence). This CDR3 comprises 14 residues. Losses at the gene ends were 6 bases for V and 1 base for J; bases not matched to a gene: 4. CDR3 protein: CASRSTGGTDTQYF. The CDR3 nucleotides are TGTGCCAGTAGAAGTACAGGGGGCACAGATACGCAGTATTTT.

This clone was detected a few times. The chain joins TRBV28 to TRBJ2-1; D unresolved. Germline values: CDR1 MDHEN, CDR2 SYDVKM. This CDR3 region has 14 residues. The ends were cut back, 1 base at V and 10 bases at J, with 14 bases in the middle. Written as DNA, the CDR3 is TGTGCCAGCAGTTTATTGAGCCTCCTAGGAGAGCAGTTCTTC. Translating gives CASSLLSLLGEQFF.

The gene calls are TRBV5-1 and TRBJ1-4; D may be TRBD1 (5 bases). The CDR3 is made up of 14 amino acids. Trimming pared 0 bases from V and 5 bases from J, leaving 8 bases between. Germline V gene lookup returns CDR1 SGHRS and CDR2 YFSETQ. CDR3: CASSLETENEKLFF. The CDR3 nucleotides read TGCGCCAGCAGCTTGGAGACAGAAAATGAAAAACTGTTTTTT.

This clone was seen more than once but under ten times. The chain is built from TRBV2 and TRBJ1-4; D unresolved. Germline lookup yields CDR1 SNHLY and CDR2 FYNNEI. V dropped 6 bases and J dropped 7 bases, with 9 bases sitting between them. The CDR3 extends over 12 amino acids. The CDR3 is CASRAGPEKLFF. The CDR3 nucleotides are TGTGCCAGCAGGGCAGGCCCTGAAAAACTGTTTTTT.

The chain is built from TRBV7-6 and TRBJ1-4; TRBD1 aligns across 9 bases. The CDR3 consists of 14 residues. The germline gives CDR1 SGHVS, CDR2 FNYEAQ. The trim removed 3 bases at V and 8 bases at J, leaving 4 bases unmatched. The CDR3 reads CASSLGQGREKLFF. The CDR3 DNA is TGTGCCAGCAGCTTGGGACAGGGAAGGGAAAAACTGTTTTTT.

The V gene is TRBV9, the J gene TRBJ2-4, with TRBD1 matching over 7 bases. J gave up 12 bases and V 0 bases, and 12 bases lay outside the gene matches. This CDR3 is built from 15 residues. In germline, CDR1 is SGDLS, CDR2 YYNGEE. CDR3: CASSVGVGLRDSQYF. Here the CDR3 DNA reads TGTGCCAGCAGCGTAGGGGTGGGCCTTAGGGACAGTCAGTACTTC.

This clone was counted between two and nine times. The chain has TRBV5-8 and TRBJ2-5, with 10 bases identical to TRBD1. This CDR3 is built from 17 residues. From germline, CDR1 is SGHTS and CDR2 YDEGEE. V lost 0 bases, J lost 4 bases, and 9 bases stayed unmatched. Here the CDR3 DNA reads TGTGCCAGCAGCTTGGGTGCTGGACAGGGGGTAGGAGAGACCCAGTACTTC. Its translation: CASSLGAGQGVGETQYF.

This clone was seen only once. The genes are TRBV19 and TRBJ1-5; 8 nucleotides match TRBD1. V lost 10 bases, J lost 6 bases, and 14 bases stayed unmatched. The CDR3 covers 15 residues. In germline, CDR1 is LNHDA, CDR2 SQIVND (reference sequence). The CDR3 nucleotides are TGTGCCACCAACTTGTGGACAGGGATAATTCAGCCCCAGCATTTT. Protein product: CATNLWTGIIQPQHF.

The chain has TRBV6-1 and TRBJ1-2; 7 nucleotides line up with TRBD1. V lost 8 bases to trimming and J lost 4 bases; unmatched junction nucleotides: 10. Per the germline V gene, CDR1 is MNHNS and CDR2 is SASEGT. This CDR3 contains 14 residues. The CDR3, as DNA: TGTGCCAGCCTCCTCCGGACAGGCCTCTATGGCTACACCTTC. Protein product: CASLLRTGLYGYTF.

The chain employs TRBV2 and TRBJ1-2; 7 nucleotides match TRBD1. Germline assignment: CDR1 SNHLY and CDR2 FYNNEI. The CDR3 has 12 amino acids. With 6 bases clipped from V and 6 bases from J, the junction kept 4 bases outside the gene matches. CDR3 loop: CASSSTGDGYTF. The DNA for the CDR3 is TGTGCCAGCAGCTCCACAGGGGATGGCTACACCTTC.

The chain has TRBV13 and TRBJ1-6; the match to TRBD1 covers 10 bases. This CDR3 comprises 16 residues. Trimming cost V 3 bases and J 6 bases; bases outside gene matches: 5. The germline V gene has CDR1 PRHDT and CDR2 FYEKMQ (reference sequence). The CDR3 DNA reads as TGTGCCAGCAGCTTCCGGACAGGGGGGGGTAATTCACCCCTCCACTTT. Translated, it gives CASSFRTGGGNSPLHF. Based on the CDR3 plus reference TRBV13 and TRBJ1-6, the full variable domain is AAGVIQSPRHLIKEKRETATLKCYPIPRHDTVYWYQQGPGQDPQFLISFYEKMQSDKGSIPDRFSAQQFSDYHSELNMSSLELGDSALYFCASSFRTGGGNSPLHFGNGTRLTVT.

This chain uses TRBV27 with TRBJ2-5; a weak D match, TRBD1 (6 bases). Germline assignment: CDR1 MNHEY and CDR2 SMNVEV (reference sequence). V was trimmed by 8 bases and J by 11 bases, leaving 15 bases between them. This CDR3 has 11 residues. The CDR3 protein is CASRQQGEQYF. CDR3 sequence (DNA): TGTGCCAGCCGGCAACAGGGAGAGCAGTACTTC.

The chain joins TRBV9 to TRBJ2-7, with D possibly being TRBD2 (6 bases). Germline-derived CDR1 and CDR2 are SGDLS and YYNGEE. V shed 5 bases and J shed 2 bases, with 8 bases lying between them. The CDR3 runs 12 residues. CDR3 nucleotide sequence: TGTGCCAGCAGTAGCGGACCCTACGAGCAGTACTTC. Translation gives CASSSGPYEQYF.

A remark on this clone: The germline gene is not matched at one end of the junction; a read error may be the cause. This chain's CDR3 is CASSPTRTSHYEKLFF. For the CDR3, the DNA is TGTGCCAGCTCACCTACTAGGACCTCTCATTATGAGAAACTGTTTTTT. This rearrangement joins TRBV18 to TRBJ1-4; no clear D. CDR1 is KGHSH, CDR2 LQKENI, per germline. The CDR3 runs to 16 residues.

In its sample, this clone was seen a few times. The chain is built from TRBV7-8 and TRBJ2-7; a weak D match, TRBD1 (5 bases). V was trimmed by 6 bases and J by 4 bases, leaving 13 bases between them. Germline CDR1 SGHVS, CDR2 FQNEAQ. This CDR3 is 13 amino acids long. The CDR3 loop is CASRKGQAYEQYF. The CDR3 bases are TGTGCCAGCAGGAAGGGGCAGGCTTACGAGCAGTACTTC.

This chain links TRBV5-6 with TRBJ2-2; 8 nucleotides match TRBD1. CDR1 is SGHDT, CDR2 YYEEEE, per germline. Germline trimming cut 4 bases from V and 5 bases from J; bases unmatched to any gene: 10. The CDR3 has 16 amino acids. The CDR3 reads CASSPTLTGVTGELFF. The CDR3 coding sequence is TGTGCCAGCAGCCCGACACTGACAGGGGTGACCGGGGAGCTGTTTTTT.

The rearrangement uses TRBV5-6 and TRBJ1-1; TRBD1 matches at 8 bases. The CDR3 totals 13 residues. Germline V CDR1 and CDR2: SGHDT, YYEEEE. Trimming took 2 bases from V and 11 from J; bases not matched to a gene: 8. The CDR3 DNA is TGTGCCAGCAGCTTTGACAGGGGTATTTACGCTTTCTTT. It codes for CASSFDRGIYAFF.

The chain recombines TRBV5-5 with TRBJ2-7, with 7 bases aligning to TRBD2. This CDR3 is 14 amino acids long. CDR1 is SGHKS, CDR2 YYEKEE, per germline (reference sequence). The CDR3 DNA reads TGTGCACCACTGGAGCGGGGAAACTCCTACGAGCAGTACTTC. Translating gives CAPLERGNSYEQYF.

The V call is TRBV12-1, the J call TRBJ2-3; TRBD1 was called by the table and not checked on the DNA. TRBV12-1 is designated a pseudogene. The CDR3 contains 16 residues. This CDR3 is CASSFNTRGFADTQYF. The CDR3, as DNA: TGTGCCAGCAGCTTTAACACCAGGGGTTTCGCAGATACGCAGTATTTT.

The chain employs TRBV7-6 and TRBJ2-3, with D maybe TRBD2 (5 bases). V dropped 5 bases and J dropped 0 bases, with 15 bases sitting between them. The CDR3 extends over 16 amino acids. The V gene's germline CDR1 is SGHVS and CDR2 FNYEAQ. For the CDR3, the DNA is TGTGCCAGCAGCCGACAAAGCGGACTTAGCACAGATACGCAGTATTTT. Protein: CASSRQSGLSTDTQYF. The full variable domain, rest sourced from reference TRBV7-6 and TRBJ2-3, is GAGVSQSPRYKVTKRGQDVALRCDPISGHVSLYWYRQALGQGPEFLTYFNYEAQQDKSGLPNDRFSAERPEGSISTLTIQRTEQRDSAMYRCASSRQSGLSTDTQYFGPGTRLTVL.